This TCR beta chain was captured in a study of Graves' ophthalmopathy and Graves' hyperthyroidism. Study background: Peripheral blood (taken before any treatment) was collected at initial diagnosis.

General study findings and limits: Predictions made by the model for ophthalmopathy progression reached roughly 71% sensitivity and about 72% specificity. A model of 13 signatures distinguished ophthalmopathy from stable hyperthyroidism at around 90% sensitivity and 81.08% specificity.

RNA transcripts were the template, and TCR beta CDR3 regions were amplified from them. In the first round, RT-PCR was carried out with HTBI primers, and a multiplex PCR formed the second round. MiXCR, applied by TCRdb to the multiplex PCR reads, yields one record per CDR3 protein. The data show approximately 210,000 distinct CDR3 sequences, 20% to 25% seen once. For donors with ophthalmopathy, the disease showed moderate-to-severe activity, reached CAS ≥3 and NOSPECS ≥4, and had lasted under 3 months. The V end lost 2 bases, the J end lost 2 bases, and 18 bases lay between the germline ends. The CDR3 spans 17 residues. Germline V CDR1 and CDR2: SGHRS, YFSETQ. With regard to this clonotype: Its matching antigen is unknown.

The sequenced sample consisted of peripheral blood. The clonotype was recovered from a woman aged 50 to 60 with Graves' ophthalmopathy. The chain combines TRBV5-1 with TRBJ2-3; D is ambiguous. CDR3 residues: CASSFTQIRTSTDTQYF. CDR3 in DNA: TGCGCCAGCAGCTTCACCCAGATCCGAACCTCCACAGATACGCAGTATTTT.